This T cell receptor beta chain was identified during a study of graft-versus-host responses after intestinal transplantation. Overall study context: Isolated intestinal, liver-intestinal, or multivisceral transplants were what recipients had. All of the recipients had induction that used anti-thymocyte globulin, then tacrolimus and steroids for around 3 years.

About this clone itself: What it recognizes is unknown.

This CDR3 has 17 amino acids. The V gene end was trimmed by 4 bases and the J gene end by 7 bases; junction bases not matched to a gene: 12. Only in-frame clones appear in the TCRdb table, and some are missing; sequencing was by immunoSEQ multiplex PCR. The sample includes nearly 110,000 clones, roughly 87% of them seen just once. Points from the study as a whole: Levels of circulating GvH clones at their peak were associated with early post-transplant HvG declines. High graft-versus-host to host-versus-graft clonal ratios were seen in allografts of patients with graft-donor T cell macrochimerism.

Sequences were derived from unstimulated CD4+ T cells sorted from spleen or lymph node cells, sampled before transplant. This TCR was sampled from a human donor who was the organ donor for an intestinal transplant. The chain is built from TRBV5-3 and TRBJ2-1, with TRBD2 matching 12 bases. TRBV5-3 is treated as an ORF (open reading frame) with a function not yet certain. The CDR3 reads CARSPTRLAGGGNEQFF. For the CDR3, the DNA is TGTGCCAGAAGCCCAACCCGTCTAGCGGGGGGGGGTAATGAGCAGTTCTTC.